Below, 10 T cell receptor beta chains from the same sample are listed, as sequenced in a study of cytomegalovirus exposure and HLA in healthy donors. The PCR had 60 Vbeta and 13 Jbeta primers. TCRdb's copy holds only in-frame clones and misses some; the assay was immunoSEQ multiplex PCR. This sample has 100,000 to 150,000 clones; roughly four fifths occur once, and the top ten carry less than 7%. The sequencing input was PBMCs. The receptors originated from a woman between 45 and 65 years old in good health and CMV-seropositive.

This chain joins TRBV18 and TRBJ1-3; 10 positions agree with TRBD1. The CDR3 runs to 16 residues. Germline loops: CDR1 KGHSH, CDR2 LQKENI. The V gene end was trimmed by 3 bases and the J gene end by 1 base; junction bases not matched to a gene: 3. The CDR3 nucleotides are TGTGCCAGCTCACCCGGACAGGGGGGTTCTGGAAACACCATATATTTT. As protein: CASSPGQGGSGNTIYF.

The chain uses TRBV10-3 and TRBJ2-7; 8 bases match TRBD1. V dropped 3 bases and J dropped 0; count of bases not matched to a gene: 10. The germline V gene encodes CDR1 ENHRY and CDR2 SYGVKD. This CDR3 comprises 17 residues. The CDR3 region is CAISDQPGQGRSYEQYF. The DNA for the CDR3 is TGTGCCATCAGTGACCAGCCCGGACAGGGACGCTCCTACGAGCAGTACTTC.

The CDR3 sequence: CASSRRQPEGEQYF. The CDR3 DNA reads as TGTGCCAGCAGCCGCAGGCAACCTGAGGGCGAGCAGTACTTC. The chain combines TRBV7-2 with TRBJ2-7, with D perhaps matching TRBD2 (5 bases). Germline V gene data show CDR1 as SGHTA and CDR2 as FQGNSA. This CDR3 has 14 residues. V was pared by 5 bases and J by 6 bases, with 17 bases between.

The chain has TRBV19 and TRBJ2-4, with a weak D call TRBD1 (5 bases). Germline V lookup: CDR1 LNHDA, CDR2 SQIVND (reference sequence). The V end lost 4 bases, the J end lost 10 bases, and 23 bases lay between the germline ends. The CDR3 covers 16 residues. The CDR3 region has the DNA TGTGCCAGTAGTACAACTACAGGTTCCGGCCTAAGTATTCAGTACTTC. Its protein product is CASSTTTGSGLSIQYF.

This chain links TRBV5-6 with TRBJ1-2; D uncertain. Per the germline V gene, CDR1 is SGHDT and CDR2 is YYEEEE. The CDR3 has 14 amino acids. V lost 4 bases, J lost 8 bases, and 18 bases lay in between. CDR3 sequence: CASSPNLARRGYTF. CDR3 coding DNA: TGTGCCAGCAGCCCGAACCTCGCACGTCGGGGCTACACCTTC.

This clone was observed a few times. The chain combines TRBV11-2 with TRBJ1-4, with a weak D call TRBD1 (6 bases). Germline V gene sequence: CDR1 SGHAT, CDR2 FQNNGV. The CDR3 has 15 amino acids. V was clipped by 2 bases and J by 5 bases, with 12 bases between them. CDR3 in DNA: TGTGCCAGCAGCTTAAGCGGACAGATGAATGAAAAACTGTTTTTT. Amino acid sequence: CASSLSGQMNEKLFF.

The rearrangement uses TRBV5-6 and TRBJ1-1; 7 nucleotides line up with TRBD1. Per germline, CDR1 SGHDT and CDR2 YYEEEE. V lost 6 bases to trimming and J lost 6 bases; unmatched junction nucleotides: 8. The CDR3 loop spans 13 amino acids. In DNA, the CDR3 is TGTGCCAGCAACAATGACAGGGTTTCTGAAGCTTTCTTT. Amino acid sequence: CASNNDRVSEAFF.

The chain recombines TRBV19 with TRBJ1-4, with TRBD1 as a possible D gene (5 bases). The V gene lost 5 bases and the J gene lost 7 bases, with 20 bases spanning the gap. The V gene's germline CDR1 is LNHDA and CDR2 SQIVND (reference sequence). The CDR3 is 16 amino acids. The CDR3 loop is CASSQMLPGGIEKLFF. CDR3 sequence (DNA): TGTGCCAGTAGTCAAATGCTTCCTGGGGGGATTGAAAAACTGTTTTTT.

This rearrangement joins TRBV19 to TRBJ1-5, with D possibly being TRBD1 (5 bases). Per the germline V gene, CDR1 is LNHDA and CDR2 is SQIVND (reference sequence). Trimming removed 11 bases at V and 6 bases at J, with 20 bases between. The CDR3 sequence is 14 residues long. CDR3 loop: CAVEVGEGGQPQHF. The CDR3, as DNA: TGTGCCGTCGAAGTGGGGGAGGGAGGTCAGCCCCAGCATTTT.

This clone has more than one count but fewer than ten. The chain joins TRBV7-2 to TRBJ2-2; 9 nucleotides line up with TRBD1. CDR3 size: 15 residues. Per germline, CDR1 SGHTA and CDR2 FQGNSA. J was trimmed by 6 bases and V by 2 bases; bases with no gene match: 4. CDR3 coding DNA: TGTGCCAGCAGCTTAAGGGACAGGGTACCCGGGGAGCTGTTTTTT. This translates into CASSLRDRVPGELFF.